The 10 T cell receptor beta chains presented below share a single source sample, sequenced in a study of cytomegalovirus exposure and HLA in healthy donors. Researchers ran the PCR with 60 Vbeta and 13 Jbeta primers. Produced via immunoSEQ multiplex PCR; TCRdb's table is partial and in-frame only. The table has about 170,000 clones, over 60% seen once. The sequencing sample was made of PBMCs. The receptors originated from a girl between 10 and 17 years old in good health and CMV-seronegative.

This chain links TRBV25-1 with TRBJ1-1; 12 nucleotides match TRBD1. Germline V gene data show CDR1 as MGHDK and CDR2 as SYGVNS. The CDR3 extends over 14 amino acids. V lost 5 bases to trimming and J lost 10 bases; unmatched junction nucleotides: 8. Written as DNA, the CDR3 is TGTGCCAGCAGTACTCCGGGACAGGGGGCGCGAGCTTTCTTT. It is translated as CASSTPGQGARAFF. Full variable domain (rest looked up from reference TRBV25-1 and TRBJ1-1): EADIYQTPRYLVIGTGKKITLECSQTMGHDKMYWYQQDPGMELHLIHYSYGVNSTEKGDLSSESTVSRIRTEHFPLTLESARPSHTSQYLCASSTPGQGARAFFGQGTRLTVV.

The chain employs TRBV2 and TRBJ2-5; D remains unclear. CDR1 and CDR2 from the germline V gene are SNHLY and FYNNEI. CDR3 length: 14 residues. V was cut by 4 bases and J by 7 bases, with 16 bases left in between. This CDR3 is CASSVSSMRLTQYF. The CDR3 DNA follows: TGTGCCAGCAGTGTCTCCTCGATGAGGTTGACCCAGTACTTC.

The rearrangement uses TRBV2 and TRBJ1-5, with D perhaps TRBD1 (6 bases). CDR1 and CDR2 (germline): SNHLY, FYNNEI. Trimming took off 6 bases at V and 10 bases at J, with 22 bases between the two ends. CDR3 length: 15 amino acids. CDR3 nucleotides: TGTGCCAGCAGCCCCGGACAGCTCCCAATCAGCCCCCAGCATTTT. It yields the protein CASSPGQLPISPQHF.

The chain employs TRBV5-4 and TRBJ1-1; possibly TRBD1 for D (5 bases). V was shortened by 3 bases and J by 2 bases, with 14 bases between the two germline ends. Germline V gene sequence: CDR1 SGHNT, CDR2 YYREEE (reference sequence). This CDR3 is 15 amino acids long. CDR3 in amino acids: CASSSPTVANTEAFF. The CDR3 nucleotides read TGTGCCAGCAGCTCACCGACAGTAGCCAACACTGAAGCTTTCTTT.

V and J are TRBV25-1 and TRBJ2-5; perhaps TRBD1 as D (6 bases). Gene TRBJ2-7 matches the end of the DNA better, so the J call may be wrong. This CDR3 has 14 residues. Germline V gives CDR1 MGHDK, CDR2 SYGVNS. The CDR3 is CASSAAGDRHEQYF. CDR3 nucleotides: TGTGCCAGCAGCGCCGCTGGAGACAGGCACGAGCAGTACTTC.

The J gene is TRBJ2-7, the V gene TRBV6-1, with D possibly being TRBD1 (6 bases). V shed 9 bases and J shed 2 bases, with 14 bases lying between them. CDR1 is MNHNS, CDR2 SASEGT, per germline. This CDR3 contains 13 residues. The CDR3, as DNA: TGTGCCAGGAGTTCAGGGGCCCCCTACGAGCAGTACTTC. Translating gives CARSSGAPYEQYF.

This clone was observed a few times. V and J are TRBV7-3 and TRBJ2-1; D gene unclear. The CDR3 spans 9 residues. Germline assignment: CDR1 SGHTA and CDR2 FQGTGA. Deletions cut 9 bases from V and 8 bases from J, with 5 bases between. In DNA, the CDR3 is TGTGCCAGACGGTATGAGCAGTTCTTC. This encodes CARRYEQFF. Looking up the rest from reference TRBV7-3 and TRBJ2-1 gives the full variable domain: GAGVSQTPSNKVTEKGKYVELRCDPISGHTALYWYRQSLGQGPEFLIYFQGTGAADDSGLPNDRFFAVRPEGSVSTLKIQRTERGDSAVYLCARRYEQFFGPGTRLTVL.

Here the CDR3 DNA reads TGTGCCAGCAGCGGAGGGACAGGGAGAGGCAATCAGCCCCAGCATTTT. Translation: CASSGGTGRGNQPQHF. The rearrangement joins TRBV2 to TRBJ1-5; 9 bases map to TRBD1. Germline CDR1 SNHLY, CDR2 FYNNEI. The ends lost 6 bases at V and 2 bases at J; junction bases unmatched: 8. The CDR3 covers 16 residues.

The chain has TRBV6-5 and TRBJ1-5, with no clear D. Germline V gene lookup returns CDR1 MNHEY and CDR2 SVGAGI. Trimming left V 6 bases short and J 1 base short, with 13 bases between. This CDR3 is 15 amino acids long. CDR3 DNA sequence: TGTGCCAGCAGCAATTTTCGGGGAAGCAATCAGCCCCAGCATTTT. It codes for CASSNFRGSNQPQHF.

The rearrangement joins TRBV7-9 to TRBJ2-1; TRBD1 matches at 9 bases. CDR1 and CDR2 (germline): SEHNR, FQNEAQ (reference sequence). The length of the CDR3 is 15 residues. V lost 4 bases to trimming and J lost 5 bases; unmatched junction nucleotides: 6. The DNA of the CDR3 is TGTGCCAGCAGCTCAGGGACAGGGTCAGACAATGAGCAGTTCTTC. It encodes CASSSGTGSDNEQFF.